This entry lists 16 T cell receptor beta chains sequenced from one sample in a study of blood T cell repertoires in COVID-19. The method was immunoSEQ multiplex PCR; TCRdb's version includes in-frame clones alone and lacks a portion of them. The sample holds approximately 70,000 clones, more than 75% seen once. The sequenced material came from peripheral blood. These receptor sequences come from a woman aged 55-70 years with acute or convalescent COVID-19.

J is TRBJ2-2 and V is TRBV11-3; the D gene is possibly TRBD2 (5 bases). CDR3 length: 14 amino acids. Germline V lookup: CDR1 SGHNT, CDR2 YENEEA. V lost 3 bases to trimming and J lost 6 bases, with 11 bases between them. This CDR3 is CASSFSSGAGELFF. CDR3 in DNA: TGTGCCAGCAGCTTTAGTTCCGGGGCCGGGGAGCTGTTTTTT.

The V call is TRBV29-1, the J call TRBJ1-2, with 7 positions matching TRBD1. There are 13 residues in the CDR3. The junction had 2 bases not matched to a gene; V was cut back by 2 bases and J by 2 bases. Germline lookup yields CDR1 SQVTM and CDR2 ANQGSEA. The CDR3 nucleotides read TGCAGCGTTGAATGGGACAGCAACTATGGCTACACCTTC. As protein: CSVEWDSNYGYTF.

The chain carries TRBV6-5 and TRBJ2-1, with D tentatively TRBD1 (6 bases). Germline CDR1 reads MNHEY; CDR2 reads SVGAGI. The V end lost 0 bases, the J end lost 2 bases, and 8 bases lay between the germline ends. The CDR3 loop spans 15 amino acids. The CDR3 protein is CASSYSGAPYNEQFF. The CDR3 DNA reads TGTGCCAGCAGTTACTCGGGGGCCCCCTACAATGAGCAGTTCTTC.

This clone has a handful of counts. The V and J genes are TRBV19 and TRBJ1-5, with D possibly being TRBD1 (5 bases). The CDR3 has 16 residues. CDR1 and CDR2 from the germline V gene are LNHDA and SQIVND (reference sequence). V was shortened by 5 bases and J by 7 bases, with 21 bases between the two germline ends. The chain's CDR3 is CASSVQQAPGVQPQHF. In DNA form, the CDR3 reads TGTGCCAGTAGTGTCCAACAGGCCCCTGGGGTCCAGCCCCAGCATTTT. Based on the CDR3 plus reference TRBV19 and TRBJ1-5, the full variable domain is DGGITQSPKYLFRKEGQNVTLSCEQNLNHDAMYWYRQDPGQGLRLIYYSQIVNDFQKGDIAEGYSVSREKKESFPLTVTSAQKNPTAFYLCASSVQQAPGVQPQHFGDGTRLSIL.

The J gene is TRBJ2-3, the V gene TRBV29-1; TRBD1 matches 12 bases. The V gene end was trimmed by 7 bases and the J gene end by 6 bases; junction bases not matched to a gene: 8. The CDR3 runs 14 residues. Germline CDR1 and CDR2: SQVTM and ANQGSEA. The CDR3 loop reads CSAGGGQGADTQYF. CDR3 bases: TGCAGCGCGGGAGGGGGACAGGGGGCGGATACGCAGTATTTT.

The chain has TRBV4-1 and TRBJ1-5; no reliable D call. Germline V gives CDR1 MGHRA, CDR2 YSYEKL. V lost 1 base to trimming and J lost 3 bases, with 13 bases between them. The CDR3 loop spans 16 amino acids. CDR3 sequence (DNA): TGCGCCAGCAGCCAAGGACCGGAGCGAATCAATCAGCCCCAGCATTTT. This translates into CASSQGPERINQPQHF.

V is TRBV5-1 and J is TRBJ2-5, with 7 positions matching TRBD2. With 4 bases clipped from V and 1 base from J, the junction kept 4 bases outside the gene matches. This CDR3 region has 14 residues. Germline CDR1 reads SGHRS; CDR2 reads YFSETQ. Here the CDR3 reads CASSGGGSQETQYF. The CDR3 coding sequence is TGCGCCAGCAGCGGCGGGGGATCCCAAGAGACCCAGTACTTC. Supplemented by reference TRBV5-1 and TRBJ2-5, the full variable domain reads KAGVTQTPRYLIKTRGQQVTLSCSPISGHRSVSWYQQTPGQGLQFLFEYFSETQRNKGNFPGRFSGRQFSNSRSEMNVSTLELGDSALYLCASSGGGSQETQYFGPGTRLLVL.

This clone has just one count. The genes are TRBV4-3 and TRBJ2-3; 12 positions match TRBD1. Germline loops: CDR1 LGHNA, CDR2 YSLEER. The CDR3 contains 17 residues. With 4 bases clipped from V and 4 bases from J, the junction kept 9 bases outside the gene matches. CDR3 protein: CASSPGPGTGGPDTQYF. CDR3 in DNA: TGCGCCAGCAGCCCGGGCCCAGGGACAGGGGGCCCAGATACGCAGTATTTT.

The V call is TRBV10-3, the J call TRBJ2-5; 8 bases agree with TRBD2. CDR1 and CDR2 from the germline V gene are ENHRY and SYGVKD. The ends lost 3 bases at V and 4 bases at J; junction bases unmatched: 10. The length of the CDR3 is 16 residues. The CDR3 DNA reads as TGTGCCATCAGTGATCCGAGCGGGGGCCGAGGAGAGACCCAGTACTTC. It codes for CAISDPSGGRGETQYF.

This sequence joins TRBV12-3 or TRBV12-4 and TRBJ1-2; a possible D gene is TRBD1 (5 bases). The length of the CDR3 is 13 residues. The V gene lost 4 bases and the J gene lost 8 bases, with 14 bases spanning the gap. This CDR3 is CASSYPDSGGYTF. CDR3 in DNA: TGTGCCAGCAGTTACCCCGACAGTGGGGGCTACACCTTC.

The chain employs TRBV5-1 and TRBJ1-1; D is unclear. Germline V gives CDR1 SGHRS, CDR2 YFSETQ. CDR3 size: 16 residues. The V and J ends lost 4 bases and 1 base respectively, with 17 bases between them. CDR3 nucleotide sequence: TGCGCCAGCAGCCCCCACGGGGAGGGCGGGAACACTGAAGCTTTCTTT. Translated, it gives CASSPHGEGGNTEAFF.

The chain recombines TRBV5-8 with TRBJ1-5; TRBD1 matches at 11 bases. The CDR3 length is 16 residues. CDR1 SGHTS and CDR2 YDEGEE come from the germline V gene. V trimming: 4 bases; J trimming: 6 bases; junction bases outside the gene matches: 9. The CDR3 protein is CASSDGTGGSFQPQHF. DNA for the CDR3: TGTGCCAGCAGCGATGGGACAGGGGGTTCGTTTCAGCCCCAGCATTTT.

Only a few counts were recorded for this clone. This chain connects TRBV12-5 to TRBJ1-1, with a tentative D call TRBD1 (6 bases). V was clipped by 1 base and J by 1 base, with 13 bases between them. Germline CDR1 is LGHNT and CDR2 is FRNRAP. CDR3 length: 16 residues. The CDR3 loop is CASGLALQGKNTEAFF. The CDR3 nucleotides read TGTGCTAGTGGTTTGGCCTTACAGGGAAAGAACACTGAAGCTTTCTTT.

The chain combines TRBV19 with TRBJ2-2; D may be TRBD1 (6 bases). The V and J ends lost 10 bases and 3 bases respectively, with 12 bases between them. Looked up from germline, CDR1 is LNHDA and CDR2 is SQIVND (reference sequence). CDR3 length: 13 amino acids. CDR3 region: CATAHRDTGELFF. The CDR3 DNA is TGTGCCACCGCTCACAGGGACACCGGGGAGCTGTTTTTT.

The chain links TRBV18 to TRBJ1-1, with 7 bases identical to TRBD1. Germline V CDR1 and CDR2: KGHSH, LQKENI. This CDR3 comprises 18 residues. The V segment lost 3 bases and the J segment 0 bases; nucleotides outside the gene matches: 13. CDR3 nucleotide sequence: TGTGCCAGCTCACCGAATATCAGACAGGGACGCCTGAACACTGAAGCTTTCTTT. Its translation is CASSPNIRQGRLNTEAFF.

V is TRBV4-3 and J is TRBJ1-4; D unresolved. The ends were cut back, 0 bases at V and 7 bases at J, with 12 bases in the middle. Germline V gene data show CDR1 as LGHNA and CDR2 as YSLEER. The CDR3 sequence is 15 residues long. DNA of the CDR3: TGCGCCAGCAGCCAAGAAGACCTGACGGGTGAAAAACTGTTTTTT. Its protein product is CASSQEDLTGEKLFF.